The 24 T cell receptor beta chains below all came from one sample that was sequenced in a study of beta chain features in type 1 diabetes. The study reverse transcribed the entire isolated RNA, so it sequenced expressed TCRB transcripts. Profiled with immunoSEQ multiplex PCR; TCRdb holds only in-frame clones, not every one. The table has hundreds of thousands of clones, 15% to 18% seen once. The sample comprised naive CD4+ T cells from blood. Receptors were obtained from a man aged 18-30 years in good health.

The rearrangement links TRBV14 to TRBJ1-2; D not resolved. The CDR3 spans 15 residues. The germline gives CDR1 SGHDN, CDR2 FVKESK. V lost 1 base and J 2 bases, leaving 11 bases between the germline ends. The CDR3 here is CASSQAYSPNYGYTF. DNA of the CDR3: TGTGCCAGCAGCCAAGCCTACAGCCCGAACTATGGCTACACCTTC.

This clone was seen a few times. The rearrangement joins TRBV28 to TRBJ1-2; the D is unclear. Germline V gene lookup returns CDR1 MDHEN and CDR2 SYDVKM. This CDR3 has 14 residues. V lost 9 bases, J lost 3 bases, and 17 bases lay in between. The CDR3 sequence: CASSGPGSHYGYTF. The DNA of the CDR3 is TGTGCCAGTTCCGGTCCCGGGTCGCACTATGGCTACACCTTC.

The rearrangement joins TRBV2 to TRBJ2-7; tentatively, D is TRBD1 (5 bases). In germline, CDR1 is SNHLY, CDR2 FYNNEI. Trimming stripped 5 bases from V and 5 bases from J, with 13 bases between. CDR3 length: 13 residues. CDR3 nucleotide sequence: TGTGCCAGCAGTCTCCAGGGAATCGACGAGCAGTACTTC. This codes for CASSLQGIDEQYF.

This clone was recorded a few times. The chain couples TRBV7-2 to TRBJ1-2; D not certain. The germline CDR1 and CDR2 sequences are SGHTA and FQGNSA. This CDR3 is 18 amino acids long. Trimming cost V 0 bases and J 4 bases, with 21 bases left between them. In nucleotides, the CDR3 is TGTGCCAGCAGCTTAGCGCTAAGAAGCCAGACACAACCCTATGGCTACACCTTC. Translating gives CASSLALRSQTQPYGYTF.

The sample holds a few counts of this clone. The J gene is TRBJ1-2, the V gene TRBV10-3; D call uncertain. This CDR3 region has 11 residues. Deletions cut 2 bases from V and 7 bases from J, with 5 bases between. Germline V gene data show CDR1 as ENHRY and CDR2 as SYGVKD. CDR3 sequence (DNA): TGTGCCATCAGTGAGATTGTTGGCTACACCTTC. Translating it yields CAISEIVGYTF.

The chain is built from TRBV2 and TRBJ2-1; weak D call: TRBD1 (6 bases). The germline V and J ends were trimmed by 5 bases and 0 bases, with 14 bases remaining between them. The CDR3 length is 16 residues. CDR1 and CDR2 from the germline V gene are SNHLY and FYNNEI. In DNA form, the CDR3 reads TGTGCCAGCAGTCCACCGGGACACCGCTCCTACAATGAGCAGTTCTTC. Translating gives CASSPPGHRSYNEQFF.

The chain carries TRBV2 and TRBJ1-1; D unclear. This CDR3 is built from 14 residues. Germline CDR1 and CDR2: SNHLY and FYNNEI. The germline V and J ends were trimmed by 4 bases and 2 bases, with 11 bases remaining between them. The CDR3 DNA follows: TGTGCCAGCAGTGCCAGGAGACGAAACACTGAAGCTTTCTTT. The encoded protein is CASSARRRNTEAFF.

The rearrangement uses TRBV4-1 and TRBJ2-1; TRBD1 or TRBD2 may be the D gene (5 bases each). Between the trimmed V and J ends, which lost 0 bases and 6 bases, there was a span of 18 bases. Looked up from germline, CDR1 is MGHRA and CDR2 is YSYEKL. The CDR3 loop spans 17 amino acids. CDR3 loop: CASSQDRASRGLNEQFF. The CDR3 coding sequence is TGCGCCAGCAGCCAAGATCGGGCTAGTCGGGGCCTCAATGAGCAGTTCTTC.

This clone was counted between two and nine times. The chain links TRBV15 to TRBJ2-2, with 7 bases that match TRBD2. Germline trimming cut 0 bases from V and 3 bases from J; bases unmatched to any gene: 4. This CDR3 comprises 16 residues. CDR1 LNHNV and CDR2 YYDKDF come from the germline V gene (reference sequence). CDR3 in DNA: TGTGCCACCAGCAGAGAAGGCGGGAGAGACACCGGGGAGCTGTTTTTT. Amino acids: CATSREGGRDTGELFF.

This clone was seen a few times. This chain connects TRBV7-9 to TRBJ2-7, with TRBD1 matching over 8 bases. V was clipped by 5 bases and J by 6 bases; unmatched bases: 6. The CDR3 consists of 13 residues. Germline V gives CDR1 SEHNR, CDR2 FQNEAQ (reference sequence). The CDR3 coding sequence is TGTGCCAGCAGCGTACAGGGGGTGGGCGAGCAGTACTTC. Translation gives CASSVQGVGEQYF.

The CDR3 DNA reads as TGCGCCAGCAGCTTGGTGCTGAATACCTACGAGCAGTACTTC. Translated: CASSLVLNTYEQYF. The V and J genes are TRBV5-1 and TRBJ2-7; unclear D gene. Germline-derived CDR1 and CDR2 are SGHRS and YFSETQ. The germline V and J ends were trimmed by 0 bases and 2 bases, with 9 bases remaining between them. The CDR3 extends over 14 amino acids.

The chain uses TRBV4-2 and TRBJ2-5; TRBD1 matches 8 bases. Germline V gives CDR1 LGHNA, CDR2 YNFKEQ. J was trimmed by 5 bases and V by 4 bases; bases with no gene match: 6. The CDR3 has 14 amino acids. CDR3: CASSPDRAGETQYF. In DNA, the CDR3 is TGTGCCAGCAGCCCGGACAGGGCGGGGGAGACCCAGTACTTC.

This clone was recorded a few times. The V gene is TRBV7-2, the J gene TRBJ2-3; unclear D gene. The CDR3 totals 14 residues. The V and J ends lost 2 bases and 0 bases respectively, with 6 bases between them. CDR1 is SGHTA, CDR2 FQGNSA, per germline. The CDR3 loop reads CASSLKMSTDTQYF. The CDR3 region has the DNA TGTGCCAGCAGCTTAAAAATGAGCACAGATACGCAGTATTTT.

The chain combines TRBV19 with TRBJ2-7; TRBD1 might be the D (6 bases). Looked up from germline, CDR1 is LNHDA and CDR2 is SQIVND (reference sequence). The V gene lost 6 bases and the J gene lost 4 bases, with 19 bases spanning the gap. The CDR3 length is 15 residues. The DNA for the CDR3 is TGTGCCAGTAGCGTCGGGGCAGGGGAAATTTACGAGCAGTACTTC. Translation gives CASSVGAGEIYEQYF.

This clone turned up a few times. The chain is built from TRBV11-2 and TRBJ1-3; D unresolved. The germline CDR1 and CDR2 sequences are SGHAT and FQNNGV. Trimming removed 6 bases at V and 1 base at J, with 16 bases between. The CDR3 spans 16 residues. In DNA form, the CDR3 reads TGTGCCAGCAGACATATACGGGGTACTTCTGGAAACACCATATATTTT. It translates to CASRHIRGTSGNTIYF.

This clone was observed a few times. Other nucleotide sequences in the sample specify the same CDR3. This sequence joins TRBV4-3 and TRBJ1-2; D not certain. CDR1 is LGHNA, CDR2 YSLEER, per germline. This CDR3 has 13 amino acids. V was trimmed by 1 base and J by 4 bases, leaving 7 bases between them. The CDR3 loop is CASSQGVGYGYTF. As DNA, the CDR3 is TGCGCCAGCAGCCAAGGAGTAGGCTATGGCTACACCTTC.

This clone has only a few counts. V usage is TRBV9 and J usage is TRBJ2-5; 7 bases align to TRBD1. The CDR3 covers 14 residues. J was trimmed by 2 bases and V by 0 bases; bases with no gene match: 1. Looked up from germline, CDR1 is SGDLS and CDR2 is YYNGEE. The DNA for the CDR3 is TGTGCCAGCAGCGTAGACAGGGGACAAGAGACCCAGTACTTC. Translation: CASSVDRGQETQYF.

This clone was detected only a few times. This chain connects TRBV7-9 to TRBJ1-5, with TRBD1 matching over 7 bases. The germline V gene has CDR1 SEHNR and CDR2 FQNEAQ (reference sequence). The trim removed 0 bases at V and 7 bases at J, leaving 3 bases unmatched. The CDR3 length is 14 residues. CDR3 loop: CASSLAGGGQPQHF. DNA for the CDR3: TGTGCCAGCAGCTTAGCAGGGGGCGGCCAGCCCCAGCATTTT.

This clone has only a few counts. The V call is TRBV18, the J call TRBJ1-1, with TRBD1 identical over 8 bases. V trimming: 3 bases; J trimming: 5 bases; junction bases outside the gene matches: 8. Germline CDR1 KGHSH, CDR2 LQKENI. The CDR3 consists of 15 residues. CDR3 in DNA: TGTGCCAGCTCACCGCCCCAGGACAGGGTTACTGAAGCTTTCTTT. This gives the protein CASSPPQDRVTEAFF.

This clone was detected only a few times. J is TRBJ2-3 and V is TRBV9, with 14 nucleotides matching TRBD2. V lost 3 bases and J lost 3; bases outside the gene matches: 0. The CDR3 spans 15 residues. The V gene's germline CDR1 is SGDLS and CDR2 YYNGEE. CDR3 sequence reads: CASSGTSGRTDTQYF. CDR3 DNA: TGTGCCAGCAGCGGGACTAGCGGGAGGACAGATACGCAGTATTTT.

J is TRBJ2-5 and V is TRBV9; TRBD1 agrees at 8 bases. The CDR3 covers 15 residues. Germline V lookup: CDR1 SGDLS, CDR2 YYNGEE. V was clipped by 0 bases and J by 5 bases; unmatched bases: 6. Here the CDR3 reads CASSVGRGRGETQYF. The CDR3 coding sequence is TGTGCCAGCAGCGTAGGCAGGGGGCGCGGTGAGACCCAGTACTTC.

This chain uses TRBV5-6 with TRBJ2-7; TRBD2 matches at 7 bases. CDR3 length equals 14 residues. The V gene's germline CDR1 is SGHDT and CDR2 YYEEEE. V shed 0 bases and J 8 bases; nucleotides not matched to a gene: 8. In nucleotides, the CDR3 is TGTGCCAGCAGCTTGGTACTGGGGGGGAAGAAGCAGTACTTC. This codes for CASSLVLGGKKQYF.

The genes are TRBV6-5 and TRBJ1-2; D remains ambiguous. The germline CDR1 and CDR2 sequences are MNHEY and SVGAGI. The CDR3 runs to 15 residues. V shed 6 bases and J shed 0 bases, with 14 bases lying between them. In nucleotides, the CDR3 is TGTGCCAGCAGACCCGCAGGAGCTACTAACTATGGCTACACCTTC. Protein: CASRPAGATNYGYTF.

This clone showed up just a few times. CDR3 DNA sequence: TGTGCCAGCAGTCAAAGCGTACACCAAGAGACCCAGTACTTC. This encodes CASSQSVHQETQYF. The J gene is TRBJ2-5, the V gene TRBV9; unclear D gene. CDR3 size: 14 residues. V was pared by 5 bases and J by 0 bases, with 11 bases between. CDR1 and CDR2 from the germline V gene are SGDLS and YYNGEE. Drawing the rest from reference TRBV9 and TRBJ2-5, the complete variable domain is DSGVTQTPKHLITATGQRVTLRCSPRSGDLSVYWYQQSLDQGLQFLIQYYNGEERAKGNILERFSAQQFPDLHSELNLSSLELGDSALYFCASSQSVHQETQYFGPGTRLLVL.